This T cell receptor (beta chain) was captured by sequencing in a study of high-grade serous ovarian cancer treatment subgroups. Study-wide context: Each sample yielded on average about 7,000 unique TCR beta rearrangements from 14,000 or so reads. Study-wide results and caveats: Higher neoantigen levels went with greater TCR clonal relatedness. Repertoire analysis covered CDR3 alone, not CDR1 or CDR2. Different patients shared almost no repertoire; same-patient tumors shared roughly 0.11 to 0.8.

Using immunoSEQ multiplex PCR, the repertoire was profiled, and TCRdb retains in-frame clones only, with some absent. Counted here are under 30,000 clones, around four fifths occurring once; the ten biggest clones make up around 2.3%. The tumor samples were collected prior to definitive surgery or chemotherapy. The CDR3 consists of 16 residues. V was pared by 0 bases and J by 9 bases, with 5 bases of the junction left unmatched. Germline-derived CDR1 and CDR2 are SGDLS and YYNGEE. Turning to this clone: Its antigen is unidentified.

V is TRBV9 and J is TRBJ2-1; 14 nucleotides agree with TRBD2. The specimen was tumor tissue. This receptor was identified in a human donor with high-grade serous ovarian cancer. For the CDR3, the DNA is TGTGCCAGCAGCGTAGGACTAGCGGGAGGGCTGAGTGAGCAGTTCTTC. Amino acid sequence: CASSVGLAGGLSEQFF.